The T cell receptor (beta chain) under discussion was sequenced for a study of cytomegalovirus exposure and HLA in healthy donors (dated by TCRdb to 2017 to 2019). Study-level background: According to an earlier analysis of a few hundred of the donors, some 170 million T cells yielded 117 million unique TCR beta sequences and about 300 Gb of sequence data. An early release that covered more than 550 HLA-typed donors contained around 300 gigabases of sequencing data and about 93 million unique TCR sequences. The genetic ancestry cluster associated with self-reported Caucasian donors included 81% of the roughly 410 genotyped donors. The study was designed to test whether signatures of past pathogen exposure could be identified by cataloging public T cell receptors. The study used immunosequencing to profile the T cell repertoires of approximately 640 subjects and linked those repertoires to cytomegalovirus serostatus. Along with the roughly 670-subject first cohort, a separate validation cohort of about 110 different subjects was used. To predict cytomegalovirus infection status, the study brought together high-throughput TCR immunosequencing, statistical association of individual TCRs with disease status, and machine learning. To study patterns of TCR occurrence, a later analysis re-analyzed previously published TCR beta repertoires from just over 650 donors and added high-resolution HLA genotyping. The later analysis used no new phenotypic data to find candidate immune exposures, relying instead on TCR beta sequences and their occurrence across donors. In an earlier analysis of around 540 of the donors, high-throughput TCR beta sequencing was used to judge whether each TCR beta V gene segment behaved as functional or pseudogenic. Donor age, sex, ethnicity and CMV serostatus were compiled together with the repertoire data. In a later genetic analysis, genome-wide SNP genotypes for 398 of the 666 donors were used, and that subset was treated as a discovery cohort. Every repertoire in the discovery cohort had been generated on one and the same sequencing platform. Both class I and class II loci were covered by HLA typing, at four-digit resolution. The number of typed donors differed by locus: about 620-640 for A, B, C, DRB1 and DQB1; approximately 520 for DQA1; 606 for DPA1; and about 450 for DPB1. Four to six DR-DQ haplotypes were handled as single units for association and clustering, since linkage in the cohort was strong. Across approximately 420 genotyped donors of the cohort, an average of about 240,000 unique TCR beta nucleotide sequences per donor were sequenced, and 15% to 20% of those sequences were non-productive. General study outcomes and caveats: The study listed 150 to 200 TCR beta chains as associated with cytomegalovirus. In a later analysis, around 17,000 TCR beta sequences were associated with specific HLA alleles at a false discovery rate of 0.05. A cluster of highly shared sequence variants was judged likely to be a technical artifact of the sequencing pipeline. In a later genetic analysis, fewer N-insertions in productive TCRs were reported among donors in an Asian-associated ancestry cluster than the approximately 670-donor mean. In this cohort, only TCR beta chains were sequenced, and detectable features were limited by the absence of alpha or paired-chain data. Approximately 18 rarely observed V segments, including chromosome 9 orphons, were excluded from the earlier analysis of a few hundred of the donors because counts were too low. The classifier was reported to diagnose cytomegalovirus status with high specificity and sensitivity in both the original cohort and the validation cohort. In an earlier analysis of approximately 590 of the donors, most TCR beta V segments appeared in productive rearrangements about 87% or about 30% of the time, broadly matching IMGT annotations. A later analysis reported that several top co-occurrence clusters appeared linked to parvovirus B19, influenza, CMV and Epstein-Barr virus. It was suggested by the authors that the approach could potentially be generalized to other disease states and immunological phenotypes. According to a later analysis, most CMV-associated TCR beta chains appeared to be HLA-restricted, and the HLA associations seemed to be driven largely by CMV exposure. Correlated functional status among segregating V segments might be attributable to linkage disequilibrium, but an unknown experimental factor could not be ruled out. A later genetic analysis associated a missense DCLRE1C variant with V-gene and J-gene trimming of TCR beta chains, and an independent cohort replicated the association. CMV serostatus was the only immune exposure information available for the cohort. Because HLA typing was unavailable for some donors at each locus, only the typed subset was used in association tests. Because the 87-base-pair reads could not distinguish some IMGT-functional V segments, including TRBV6-2 and TRBV6-3, those segments were excluded. In a later analysis, the rate of TCR association differed among HLA loci, with DRB1 alleles having the most associated TCRs and HLA-C alleles having the fewest. Sequencing depth was assumed to be roughly uniform across donors in the presence/absence analyses, though that assumption may not hold. Three of the identified cytomegalovirus-associated TCR beta chains were confirmed in vitro to be specific for cytomegalovirus antigens. When HLA alleles, especially DR and DQ, strongly co-occurred, TCR associations were difficult to assign to individual alleles. In a later analysis, HLA-associated TCR beta chains showed more clonal expansion and lower generation probabilities than non-associated chains that were equally common. A further reported finding was that TCR beta sequences accurately predicted the HLA-A and HLA-B alleles for most subjects in the first cohort. Across donors, most TCR sequences were observed very rarely, whereas some public TCRs were present in many individuals.

The cohort was made up of around 720 healthy bone marrow donors. At the time of sampling, all cohort members were nominally healthy, though unrecorded immune exposures were likely present. The donor was CMV seronegative and belonged to the group of under 400 seronegative cohort members. A peripheral blood sample was collected from each donor, and TCR beta sequencing was performed on peripheral blood mononuclear cells. Genomic DNA extraction from the blood cell samples was performed with the Qiagen DNeasy Blood Extraction Kit. Library preparation was by the immunoSEQ multiplex PCR assay. The multiplex PCR relied on a mix of 60 forward primers for TCR Vbeta segments and 13 reverse primers for TCR Jbeta segments. The CDR3 region of rearranged TCR beta genes was amplified from genomic DNA by a multiplex PCR assay. On the Illumina HiSeq System, the amplified TCR beta libraries were sequenced as 87-base-pair reads. In the authors' own workflow: Across the 670 or so repertoires, a later analysis counted some 81 million unique TCR beta chains, around 10 million of which were shared by at least two donors. To remove PCR and sequencing errors, raw reads were error-corrected and collapsed into unique sequences using a nearest-neighbor algorithm that merged closely related sequences. V, D and J gene segments were assigned by aligning CDR3 sequences to IMGT reference sequences. For a sequence to be retained, at least a six-nucleotide match to both a V gene segment and a J gene segment was required. A rearrangement counted as productive if the CDR3 had no stop codons and remained in frame with V and J, and every other rearrangement counted as non-productive. CDR3 was defined by IMGT convention, running from the second conserved V-encoded cysteine to the conserved J-encoded phenylalanine. In an earlier analysis of more than 550 of the donors, sequences lacking an unambiguous match to a single V gene segment were excluded. In an earlier analysis of a few hundred of the donors, a V segment was called functional when productive rearrangements were above 56.7%, and segregating when the standard deviation between donors exceeded 5%. A statistical classification framework was built to diagnose cytomegalovirus status from the catalog of TCR beta chain sequences. In a later analysis, V and J genes were assigned by comparing TCR nucleotide sequences against IMGT/GENE-DB human TR gene sequences. A later analysis assigned CDR3 sequences and most-parsimonious VDJ recombination scenarios with the TCRdist pipeline. In a later analysis, each TCR beta chain was defined by its CDR3 amino acid sequence together with its V-gene family, and reads lacking a unique V-gene family were excluded. To address suspected cross-contamination and a sequencing artifact, a later analysis removed approximately 590 highly shared, low-generation-probability nucleotide sequences. A later analysis calculated a clonal expansion index for each public chain from normalized within-repertoire ranks of inferred template counts. A later analysis computed generation probabilities with a VDJ recombination model fitted to out-of-frame rearrangements, and checked the results against IGoR. In a later analysis, TCR-TCR, TCR-HLA and TCR-CMV co-occurrence was scored with hypergeometric tests, and a repertoire-size bias correction was applied to TCR pairs. In a later analysis, false discovery rates were estimated by permuting HLA or CMV assignments 20 times. A later analysis grouped co-occurring TCRs with DBSCAN, adding TCRdist sequence similarity when clustering within HLA-allele-positive subsets. Repertoires with fewer than 30,000 or more than 120,000 public chains, plus five repertoires with anomalous nucleotide sharing, were excluded from co-occurrence clustering. TCRdb took over this immuneACCESS table, retaining in-frame rearrangements with V and J assigned. Such tables are incomplete; in checked studies, under half of the missing clones stem from an unresolved V gene, and the remainder is unexplained. V and J calls and clone size are as listed in that table; D and trimming were resolved from the DNA. Present in this sample are 200,000 to 250,000 clones, 75% to 90% of which were seen just once. Together, the top ten hold less than 3.5% of the sample.

Regarding this clone: This clone's antigen is unknown. No much larger clone is present one base from it, and per-base qualities are unavailable.

The cysteine opens and the phenylalanine closes a CDR3 of 13 amino acids. The retained sequence is limited to the CDR3, 39 bases, with the frame set at the first base. Via the germline V gene, CDR1 is MNHEY and CDR2 SVGAGI. V was cut back by 3 bases and J by 7 bases, leaving a gap of 10 bases between them. What was sequenced was PBMCs. The clonotype was recovered from a middle-aged woman in good health and CMV-seronegative. The chain joins TRBV6-5 to TRBJ2-1, with a weak D call of TRBD2 (5 bases match). For the CDR3, the sequence is CASSYDPGNEQFF. In nucleotide form, the sequence is TGTGCCAGCAGTTATGATCCGGGAAATGAGCAGTTCTTC.